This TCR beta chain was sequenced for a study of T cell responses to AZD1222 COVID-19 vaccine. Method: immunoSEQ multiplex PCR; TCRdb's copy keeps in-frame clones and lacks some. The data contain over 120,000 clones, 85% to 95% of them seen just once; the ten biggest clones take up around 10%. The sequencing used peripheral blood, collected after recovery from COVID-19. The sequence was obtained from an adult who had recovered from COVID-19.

CDR3 coding DNA: TGCGCCAGCAAGAAGGACGGGTACGAGCAGTACTTC. It encodes CASKKDGYEQYF. This chain uses TRBV10-2 with TRBJ2-7, with D unclear. The CDR3 consists of 12 residues. Germline V CDR1 and CDR2: WSHSY, SAAADI. The V and J ends lost 7 bases and 4 bases respectively, with 11 bases between them.